Below are 32 T cell receptor beta chains sequenced from a single sample in a study of CD8+ T cells in alopecia areata. Noted treatment: oral pan-JAK inhibitor, 5-10 mg twice daily. RNA extraction and reverse transcription yielded cDNA as sequencing template. TCRdb keeps only in-frame clones here, not all; method: immunoSEQ multiplex PCR. The table lists 150,000 to 200,000 clones, just under 65% of them singletons. Source: CD4+ T cells sorted from blood, taken around week 50, from a patient treated with tofacitinib. The source of these receptors is a human donor with alopecia areata.

This clone was seen only a few times. DNA for the CDR3: TGCGCCAGCAGCTTGGGATCCGGATCTGGGAGCACAGATACGCAGTATTTT. Translating gives CASSLGSGSGSTDTQYF. The rearrangement joins TRBV5-1 to TRBJ2-3; D unresolved. The V and J ends lost 0 bases and 0 bases respectively, with 14 bases between them. The V gene's germline CDR1 is SGHRS and CDR2 YFSETQ. The CDR3 totals 17 residues.

The chain combines TRBV29-1 with TRBJ1-2, with TRBD1 identical over 10 bases. Trimming took 7 bases from V and 6 from J; bases not matched to a gene: 5. Germline V gene sequence: CDR1 SQVTM, CDR2 ANQGSEA. The length of the CDR3 is 12 residues. The CDR3 reads CSATGGADGYTF. The CDR3 nucleotides read TGCAGCGCGACAGGGGGCGCGGATGGCTACACCTTC. The variable domain in full, with the rest retrieved from reference TRBV29-1 and TRBJ1-2, is SAVISQKPSRDICQRGTSLTIQCQVDSQVTMMFWYRQQPGQSLTLIATANQGSEATYESGFVIDKFPISRPNLTFSTLTVSNMSPEDSSIYLCSATGGADGYTFGSGTRLTVV.

The chain is built from TRBV30 and TRBJ1-2; D not certain. V dropped 4 bases and J dropped 4 bases, with 13 bases sitting between them. The CDR3 is made up of 13 amino acids. Germline CDR1 is GTSNPN and CDR2 is SVGIG (reference sequence). The CDR3 sequence is CAWTPLLGYGYTF. The CDR3 DNA reads as TGTGCCTGGACTCCTCTGCTTGGCTATGGCTACACCTTC. Together with reference TRBV30 and TRBJ1-2, the CDR3 gives the full variable domain: SQTIHQWPATLVQPVGSPLSLECTVEGTSNPNLYWYRQAAGRGLQLLFYSVGIGQISSEVPQNLSASRPQDRQFILSSKKLLLSDSGFYLCAWTPLLGYGYTFGSGTRLTVV.

This chain links TRBV30 with TRBJ2-3, with D possibly matching TRBD1 (5 bases). The CDR3 is 16 residues long. The germline CDR1 and CDR2 sequences are GTSNPN and SVGIG (reference sequence). V shed 2 bases and J shed 0 bases, with 15 bases lying between them. The DNA for the CDR3 is TGTGCCTGGAGTACTCCCGGACAATATAGCACAGATACGCAGTATTTT. This sequence encodes CAWSTPGQYSTDTQYF.

V gene TRBV9 combines with J gene TRBJ2-3; a weak D match, TRBD1 (5 bases). Per the germline V gene, CDR1 is SGDLS and CDR2 is YYNGEE. Deletions cut 6 bases from V and 2 bases from J, with 13 bases between. This CDR3 has 14 amino acids. The CDR3 here is CASNPRGSTDTQYF. DNA for the CDR3: TGTGCCAGCAACCCAAGGGGCTCCACAGATACGCAGTATTTT.

V is TRBV29-1 and J is TRBJ2-3, with TRBD2 matching over 13 bases. J lost 4 bases, V lost 7 bases, and 5 bases had no gene match. This CDR3 is 14 amino acids long. Germline CDR1 SQVTM, CDR2 ANQGSEA. The DNA of the CDR3 is TGCAGCGCGGAAACTAGCGGGGGGGCAGATACGCAGTATTTT. It codes for CSAETSGGADTQYF.

V gene TRBV15 combines with J gene TRBJ2-7; 7 bases fit TRBD1. From germline, CDR1 is LNHNV and CDR2 YYDKDF (reference sequence). The CDR3 spans 15 residues. After removal of 3 bases from V and 2 bases from J, the junction contained 7 bases not matched to a gene. In nucleotides, the CDR3 is TGTGCCACCAGCAGGAATCGGGGACAGACCTACGAGCAGTACTTC. It codes for CATSRNRGQTYEQYF.

The rearrangement joins TRBV2 to TRBJ1-5; 7 bases fit TRBD1. Germline V gives CDR1 SNHLY, CDR2 FYNNEI. The CDR3 runs to 16 residues. V trimming: 6 bases; J trimming: 1 base; junction bases outside the gene matches: 9. The CDR3 reads CASSEGAPGSNQPQHF. For the CDR3, the DNA is TGTGCCAGCAGCGAGGGGGCCCCCGGGAGCAATCAGCCCCAGCATTTT.

The chain has TRBV29-1 and TRBJ1-1, with D unresolved. V was clipped by 4 bases and J by 1 base, with 13 bases between them. Germline CDR1 SQVTM, CDR2 ANQGSEA. The CDR3 runs to 14 residues. The CDR3 loop reads CSVGRGKRNTEAFF. The CDR3 nucleotides are TGCAGCGTTGGACGGGGTAAGCGGAACACTGAAGCTTTCTTT.

This clone was seen ten or more times. V and J are TRBV19 and TRBJ2-1; 9 nucleotides agree with TRBD1. Trimming at V came to 8 bases and at J to 7 bases, leaving 9 bases not matched to a gene. This CDR3 is 14 amino acids long. Per germline, CDR1 LNHDA and CDR2 SQIVND (reference sequence). The CDR3 sequence is CASQKTGGTNEQFF. Here the CDR3 DNA reads TGTGCCAGTCAAAAGACAGGGGGAACGAATGAGCAGTTCTTC.

This clone was detected only a few times. The chain recombines TRBV29-1 with TRBJ2-1; 7 positions match TRBD1. The CDR3 runs 14 residues. Per germline, CDR1 SQVTM and CDR2 ANQGSEA. V shed 3 bases and J 4 bases; nucleotides not matched to a gene: 6. CDR3 region: CSVETGTAYNEQFF. The CDR3 DNA follows: TGCAGCGTTGAGACCGGGACAGCATACAATGAGCAGTTCTTC.

The chain links TRBV29-1 to TRBJ2-7; 11 positions match TRBD2. The CDR3 runs 14 residues. Germline-derived CDR1 and CDR2 are SQVTM and ANQGSEA. Trimming cost V 5 bases and J 7 bases; bases outside gene matches: 10. CDR3 amino acids: CSVHIAGGSSEQYF. In DNA, the CDR3 is TGCAGCGTTCACATAGCGGGGGGGAGTAGTGAGCAGTACTTC.

Remarks on this clone: The same CDR3 is also encoded by other DNA sequences in this sample. The J gene is TRBJ2-7, the V gene TRBV11-2; D is unresolved. Germline assignment: CDR1 SGHAT and CDR2 FQNNGV. CDR3 length equals 11 residues. The ends were cut back, 5 bases at V and 3 bases at J, with 5 bases in the middle. Written as DNA, the CDR3 is TGTGCCAGCAGCCTTCACTACGAGCAGTACTTC. This encodes CASSLHYEQYF. The full variable domain, rest sourced from reference TRBV11-2 and TRBJ2-7, is EAGVAQSPRYKIIEKRQSVAFWCNPISGHATLYWYQQILGQGPKLLIQFQNNGVVDDSQLPKDRFSAERLKGVDSTLKIQPAKLEDSAVYLCASSLHYEQYFGPGTRLTVT.

V gene TRBV20-1 combines with J gene TRBJ2-7, with D possibly being TRBD1 or TRBD2 (6 bases each). This CDR3 has 11 residues. CDR1 is DFQATT, CDR2 SNEGSKA, per germline (reference sequence). V dropped 6 bases and J dropped 2 bases, with 8 bases sitting between them. The CDR3 DNA reads TGCAGTGCAGGGGGGACCTACGAGCAGTACTTC. This encodes CSAGGTYEQYF.

J is TRBJ1-2 and V is TRBV28; 7 bases are shared with TRBD1. With 6 bases clipped from V and 0 bases from J, the junction kept 4 bases outside the gene matches. This CDR3 has 14 amino acids. Germline-derived CDR1 and CDR2 are MDHEN and SYDVKM. The CDR3 bases are TGTGCCAGCAGGGGGACAGAAACTAACTATGGCTACACCTTC. Residues: CASRGTETNYGYTF.

The rearrangement uses TRBV29-1 and TRBJ1-6, with D possibly matching TRBD1 (6 bases). The germline V and J ends were trimmed by 6 bases and 7 bases, with 13 bases remaining between them. Germline lookup yields CDR1 SQVTM and CDR2 ANQGSEA. The CDR3 extends over 13 amino acids. The CDR3 DNA sequence: TGCAGCGTCGGACAGACTACAAATTCACCCCTCCACTTT. It translates to CSVGQTTNSPLHF.

V and J are TRBV5-6 and TRBJ1-2, with D perhaps TRBD1 (6 bases). The germline V gene encodes CDR1 SGHDT and CDR2 YYEEEE. V lost 0 bases to trimming and J lost 4 bases, with 10 bases between them. CDR3 length equals 14 residues. CDR3 nucleotides: TGTGCCAGCAGCTTGGCCAACAGGGCCTATGGCTACACCTTC. Protein sequence: CASSLANRAYGYTF. Variable domain in full (rest from reference TRBV5-6 and TRBJ1-2): DAGVTQSPTHLIKTRGQQVTLRCSPKSGHDTVSWYQQALGQGPQFIFQYYEEEERQRGNFPDRFSGHQFPNYSSELNVNALLLGDSALYLCASSLANRAYGYTFGSGTRLTVV.

V is TRBV11-1 and J is TRBJ1-1, with D tentatively TRBD1 (5 bases). Germline V gene data show CDR1 as SGHAT and CDR2 as FQDESV (reference sequence). The V end lost 1 base, the J end lost 3 bases, and 9 bases lay between the germline ends. The CDR3 runs 14 residues. The CDR3 sequence is CASSLDDRYTEAFF. DNA for the CDR3: TGTGCCAGCAGCTTAGACGACAGATACACTGAAGCTTTCTTT.

This sequence joins TRBV29-1 and TRBJ1-4; no clear D gene. Germline V gene lookup returns CDR1 SQVTM and CDR2 ANQGSEA. Trimming cost V 2 bases and J 6 bases, with 13 bases left between them. The CDR3 runs 14 residues. DNA for the CDR3: TGCAGCGTTGAATTTTCGCACGCCGATGAAAAACTGTTTTTT. It yields the protein CSVEFSHADEKLFF.

The J gene is TRBJ2-7, the V gene TRBV29-1; TRBD2 is a possible D gene (6 bases). This CDR3 region has 16 residues. V lost 4 bases to trimming and J lost 5 bases, with 24 bases between them. Per germline, CDR1 SQVTM and CDR2 ANQGSEA. The CDR3 DNA is TGCAGCGTTGTCGCCGCGCCCCGGGCGGGGTCCCACGAGCAGTACTTC. Protein product: CSVVAAPRAGSHEQYF.

CDR3 amino acids: CSVGDSLETGELFF. The CDR3 DNA follows: TGCAGCGTGGGGGACAGCTTAGAAACCGGGGAGCTGTTTTTT. The chain combines TRBV29-1 with TRBJ2-2; 7 bases match TRBD1. Looked up from germline, CDR1 is SQVTM and CDR2 is ANQGSEA. This CDR3 region has 14 residues. V lost 6 bases, J lost 5 bases, and 9 bases stayed unmatched.

The V and J genes are TRBV7-3 and TRBJ2-3, with 9 positions matching TRBD1. The CDR3 contains 16 residues. V was clipped by 4 bases and J by 1 base; unmatched bases: 6. Germline CDR1 and CDR2: SGHTA and FQGTGA. This CDR3 reads CASSSVTGGGTDTQYF. The CDR3 DNA is TGTGCCAGCAGCTCCGTGACAGGGGGAGGCACAGATACGCAGTATTTT.

This rearrangement joins TRBV30 to TRBJ2-5; D perhaps matches TRBD1 (5 bases). The CDR3 covers 16 residues. CDR1 and CDR2 (germline): GTSNPN, SVGIG (reference sequence). Trimming cost V 2 bases and J 5 bases, with 21 bases left between them. The DNA of the CDR3 is TGTGCCTGGAGTCCCGAAGACAGTGGGCCTTGGGAGACCCAGTACTTC. Protein: CAWSPEDSGPWETQYF. The entire variable domain, with the rest obtained from reference TRBV30 and TRBJ2-5, is as follows: SQTIHQWPATLVQPVGSPLSLECTVEGTSNPNLYWYRQAAGRGLQLLFYSVGIGQISSEVPQNLSASRPQDRQFILSSKKLLLSDSGFYLCAWSPEDSGPWETQYFGPGTRLLVL.

The CDR3 here is CASNPQRGANTQYF. As DNA, the CDR3 is TGTGCCAGCAACCCTCAGAGGGGGGCAAATACGCAGTATTTT. The chain recombines TRBV27 with TRBJ2-3; D tentatively fits TRBD1 or TRBD2 (6 bases each). With 7 bases removed from V and 7 bases from J, the gap between germline ends came to 18 bases. This CDR3 comprises 14 residues. Germline V gene lookup returns CDR1 MNHEY and CDR2 SMNVEV (reference sequence).

The chain has TRBV2 and TRBJ1-2, with D unresolved. The CDR3 consists of 14 residues. CDR1 and CDR2 (germline): SNHLY, FYNNEI. The V and J ends lost 4 bases and 0 bases respectively, with 9 bases between them. The CDR3 region is CASSGLTANYGYTF. The DNA of the CDR3 is TGTGCCAGCAGTGGGCTTACAGCTAACTATGGCTACACCTTC.

In its sample, this clone was seen once. This rearrangement joins TRBV29-1 to TRBJ2-2; D remains ambiguous. The CDR3 has 14 residues. V lost 4 bases, J lost 4 bases, and 13 bases lay in between. Germline V gene lookup returns CDR1 SQVTM and CDR2 ANQGSEA. The CDR3 nucleotides are TGCAGCGTTGGAGCTCACCAGAGCACCGGGGAGCTGTTTTTT. This encodes CSVGAHQSTGELFF.

In this sample, this clone turned up once. V usage is TRBV25-1 and J usage is TRBJ1-2; D remains ambiguous. From germline, CDR1 is MGHDK and CDR2 SYGVNS. CDR3 size: 12 residues. V was clipped by 4 bases and J by 3 bases, with 6 bases between them. The CDR3 DNA reads as TGTGCCAGCAGTGTTTATGACTATGGCTACACCTTC. This sequence encodes CASSVYDYGYTF.

The table lists this clone with a few counts. The CDR3 region is CASSVTGKTEAFF. CDR3 nucleotides: TGCGCCAGCAGCGTGACAGGGAAAACTGAAGCTTTCTTT. The chain has TRBV5-1 and TRBJ1-1, with 7 positions matching TRBD1. This CDR3 spans 13 amino acids. With 4 bases clipped from V and 5 bases from J, the junction kept 5 bases outside the gene matches. Germline-derived CDR1 and CDR2 are SGHRS and YFSETQ. Complete variable domain (other parts from reference TRBV5-1 and TRBJ1-1): KAGVTQTPRYLIKTRGQQVTLSCSPISGHRSVSWYQQTPGQGLQFLFEYFSETQRNKGNFPGRFSGRQFSNSRSEMNVSTLELGDSALYLCASSVTGKTEAFFGQGTRLTVV.

The rearrangement joins TRBV5-1 to TRBJ2-3; the D gene is possibly TRBD2 (5 bases). The CDR3 is 15 residues long. From germline, CDR1 is SGHRS and CDR2 YFSETQ. V lost 2 bases, J lost 5 bases, and 15 bases lay in between. The CDR3 DNA follows: TGCGCCAGCAGCTTACGTGGACTCGAGGTAGATACGCAGTATTTT. This encodes CASSLRGLEVDTQYF.

The gene calls are TRBV7-2 and TRBJ1-2; no clear D. This CDR3 region has 16 residues. V lost 5 bases, J lost 7 bases, and 23 bases lay in between. Germline CDR1 and CDR2: SGHTA and FQGNSA. The CDR3 reads CASSPKDPRALGGYTF. The CDR3 region has the DNA TGTGCCAGCAGCCCAAAGGATCCTCGGGCCTTGGGTGGCTACACCTTC.

This clone was counted a few times. The chain carries TRBV25-1 and TRBJ1-2, with D tentatively TRBD1 (5 bases). Germline CDR1 MGHDK, CDR2 SYGVNS. V was pared by 10 bases and J by 5 bases, with 17 bases between. CDR3 length: 13 amino acids. The CDR3 reads CATRASGGYGYTF. In nucleotides, the CDR3 is TGTGCCACCAGGGCCTCGGGGGGGTATGGCTACACCTTC.

The chain has TRBV5-1 and TRBJ2-5; D possibly corresponds to TRBD2 (6 bases). This CDR3 spans 13 amino acids. The V gene lost 7 bases and the J gene lost 3 bases, with 13 bases spanning the gap. Germline CDR1 SGHRS, CDR2 YFSETQ. CDR3 region: CASVDGGKETQYF. Written as DNA, the CDR3 is TGCGCCAGCGTCGATGGGGGGAAAGAGACCCAGTACTTC. Looking up the rest from reference TRBV5-1 and TRBJ2-5 gives the full variable domain: KAGVTQTPRYLIKTRGQQVTLSCSPISGHRSVSWYQQTPGQGLQFLFEYFSETQRNKGNFPGRFSGRQFSNSRSEMNVSTLELGDSALYLCASVDGGKETQYFGPGTRLLVL.